These T cell receptor beta chains were read from a single sample in a study of blood T cells in healthy people across ages. TCRdb reprocessed the 5' RACE reads with MiXCR, giving one entry per CDR3 protein. In the table there are 800,000 to 950,000 distinct CDR3 sequences, roughly 40% of which are singletons. The sequencing input was blood. Source of these receptors: a man younger than 35 in good health. Each CDR3 is given with its conserved first and last residue. Each record gives: D gene, V gene, clone size, J gene, CDR3 protein, CDR3 DNA. The D gene is left open where the match is weak. The size entry is marked missing in some rows and otherwise reads once, few, many or a size class.

d_gene: TRBD1; v_gene: TRBV7-2; abundance: -; j_gene: TRBJ1-3; CDR3aa: CASSQGGPYSGNTIYF; CDR3nt: TGTGCCAGCAGCCAGGGGGGCCCTTATTCTGGAAACACCATATATTTT
d_gene: -; v_gene: TRBV6-5; abundance: -; j_gene: TRBJ1-2; CDR3aa: CASSYLTSDALAFYGYTF; CDR3nt: TGTGCCAGCAGTTACTTAACCTCGGACGCCTTGGCCTTTTATGGCTACACCTTC
d_gene: -; v_gene: TRBV6-5; abundance: -; j_gene: TRBJ2-6; CDR3aa: CASSYLSGTASSGANVLTF; CDR3nt: TGTGCCAGCAGTTACCTTTCCGGGACGGCTAGCTCTGGGGCCAACGTCCTGACTTTC
d_gene: -; v_gene: TRBV27; abundance: few; j_gene: TRBJ1-4; CDR3aa: CASRGGGETTNEKLFF; CDR3nt: TGTGCCAGCAGAGGGGGAGGGGAGACAACTAATGAAAAACTGTTTTTT
d_gene: -; v_gene: TRBV7-9; abundance: many; j_gene: TRBJ2-1; CDR3aa: CASRPSGNEQFF; CDR3nt: TGTGCCAGCAGGCCCTCGGGGAATGAGCAGTTCTTC
d_gene: -; v_gene: TRBV5-1; abundance: few; j_gene: TRBJ1-3; CDR3aa: CASSWGQGGNTIYF; CDR3nt: TGCGCCAGCAGCTGGGGCCAGGGGGGAAACACCATATATTTT
d_gene: TRBD2; v_gene: TRBV7-2; abundance: -; j_gene: TRBJ2-1; CDR3aa: CASSLAYGGYNEQFF; CDR3nt: TGTGCCAGCAGCTTAGCATACGGGGGGTATAACGAGCAGTTCTTC
d_gene: -; v_gene: TRBV9; abundance: -; j_gene: TRBJ2-3; CDR3aa: CASSFSGEGIDTQYF; CDR3nt: TGTGCCAGCAGCTTCTCAGGGGAAGGGATAGATACGCAGTATTTT
d_gene: TRBD1; v_gene: TRBV6-1; abundance: -; j_gene: TRBJ2-6; CDR3aa: CASSLGQGIAGANVLTF; CDR3nt: TGTGCCAGCAGTCTGGGACAGGGGATTGCGGGGGCCAACGTCCTGACTTTC
d_gene: TRBD1; v_gene: TRBV6-1; abundance: -; j_gene: TRBJ1-1; CDR3aa: CASSAIQGMNPEAFF; CDR3nt: TGTGCCAGCAGTGCTATACAGGGGATGAACCCTGAAGCTTTCTTT
d_gene: TRBD1; v_gene: TRBV6-6; abundance: few; j_gene: TRBJ1-2; CDR3aa: CASRGQGYGYTF; CDR3nt: TGTGCCAGCCGAGGACAGGGCTATGGCTACACCTTC
d_gene: -; v_gene: TRBV5-1; abundance: -; j_gene: TRBJ2-7; CDR3aa: CASRYTSGEQYF; CDR3nt: TGCGCCAGCAGATACACCTCAGGCGAGCAGTACTTC
d_gene: -; v_gene: TRBV29-1; abundance: -; j_gene: TRBJ2-5; CDR3aa: CSVASGANKETRYF; CDR3nt: -
d_gene: -; v_gene: TRBV12-3/TRBV12-4; abundance: -; j_gene: TRBJ2-7; CDR3aa: CASSLHNEQYF; CDR3nt: TGTGCCAGCAGTTTACATAACGAGCAGTACTTC
d_gene: -; v_gene: TRBV5-1; abundance: few; j_gene: TRBJ2-5; CDR3aa: CASSRKGTGEETQYF; CDR3nt: TGCGCCAGCAGCCGAAAGGGTACAGGCGAGGAGACCCAGTACTTC
d_gene: -; v_gene: TRBV4-2; abundance: many; j_gene: TRBJ1-2; CDR3aa: CASSHAGEYGYTF; CDR3nt: TGTGCCAGCAGCCACGCAGGGGAATATGGCTACACCTTC
d_gene: -; v_gene: TRBV7-2; abundance: many; j_gene: TRBJ2-7; CDR3aa: CASSSRTPAYEQYF; CDR3nt: TGTGCCAGCAGCTCCCGGACCCCCGCCTACGAGCAGTACTTC
d_gene: TRBD1; v_gene: TRBV5-6; abundance: -; j_gene: TRBJ2-6; CDR3aa: CASSFMGTGGSGANVRTF; CDR3nt: TGTGCCAGCAGCTTCATGGGGACAGGGGGCTCTGGGGCCAACGTCCGGACTTTC
d_gene: -; v_gene: TRBV29-1; abundance: few; j_gene: TRBJ1-5; CDR3aa: CSVEGLVGQPQHF; CDR3nt: TGCAGCGTTGAAGGGCTTGTAGGGCAGCCCCAGCATTTT
d_gene: TRBD1; v_gene: TRBV9; abundance: -; j_gene: TRBJ1-1; CDR3aa: CASSAQGAGGNTEAFF; CDR3nt: TGTGCCAGCAGCGCTCAGGGGGCGGGTGGTAACACTGAAGCTTTCTTT
d_gene: -; v_gene: TRBV6-2/TRBV6-3; abundance: many; j_gene: TRBJ2-4; CDR3aa: CASRTLWGIAKNIQYF; CDR3nt: TGTGCCAGCAGGACTCTGTGGGGGATAGCCAAAAACATTCAGTACTTC
d_gene: TRBD2; v_gene: TRBV4-2; abundance: -; j_gene: TRBJ2-1; CDR3aa: CASSFGWTSGGPGGEQFF; CDR3nt: TGTGCCAGCAGCTTCGGCTGGACTAGCGGGGGCCCCGGGGGAGAGCAGTTCTTC
d_gene: TRBD1; v_gene: TRBV12-3/TRBV12-4; abundance: few; j_gene: TRBJ2-3; CDR3aa: CASSPQGAGGRDTQYF; CDR3nt: TGTGCCAGCAGTCCTCAGGGGGCTGGGGGCAGGGATACGCAGTATTTT
d_gene: -; v_gene: TRBV6-2/TRBV6-3; abundance: -; j_gene: TRBJ1-2; CDR3aa: CASLRAGSANYGYTF; CDR3nt: TGTGCCAGCCTTCGAGCGGGGAGCGCTAACTATGGCTACACCTTC
d_gene: TRBD2; v_gene: TRBV5-1; abundance: -; j_gene: TRBJ2-3; CDR3aa: CASRHISGGEDTQYF; CDR3nt: TGCGCCAGCAGACATATTAGCGGGGGGGAAGATACGCAGTATTTT
d_gene: -; v_gene: TRBV2; abundance: few; j_gene: TRBJ2-1; CDR3aa: CASRALGAGVYNEQFF; CDR3nt: TGTGCCAGCAGGGCCCTCGGGGCAGGGGTCTACAATGAGCAGTTCTTC
d_gene: -; v_gene: TRBV9; abundance: -; j_gene: TRBJ1-1; CDR3aa: CASSQRPLEEAFF; CDR3nt: TGTGCCAGCAGCCAGCGACCGCTTGAAGAAGCTTTCTTT
d_gene: TRBD1; v_gene: TRBV4-1; abundance: -; j_gene: TRBJ1-1; CDR3aa: CASSPGGIRNTEAFF; CDR3nt: TGCGCCAGCAGCCCAGGGGGGATTAGGAACACTGAAGCTTTCTTT
d_gene: -; v_gene: TRBV30; abundance: -; j_gene: TRBJ1-1; CDR3aa: CAWDMGPIGTEAFF; CDR3nt: TGTGCCTGGGACATGGGCCCCATTGGGACTGAAGCTTTCTTT
d_gene: TRBD1; v_gene: TRBV20-1; abundance: many; j_gene: TRBJ1-1; CDR3aa: CSARGQGGTEAFF; CDR3nt: TGCAGTGCTCGCGGACAGGGAGGAACTGAAGCTTTCTTT
d_gene: -; v_gene: TRBV3-1; abundance: many; j_gene: TRBJ2-7; CDR3aa: CASSQDHAGSSYEQYF; CDR3nt: TGTGCCAGCAGCCAAGATCATGCGGGGAGCTCCTACGAGCAGTACTTC
d_gene: -; v_gene: TRBV7-9; abundance: few; j_gene: TRBJ1-5; CDR3aa: CASSLGVAEGLYSNQPQHF; CDR3nt: TGTGCCAGCAGCTTAGGCGTTGCGGAGGGCCTATATAGCAATCAGCCCCAGCATTTT
d_gene: -; v_gene: TRBV20-1; abundance: many; j_gene: TRBJ2-3; CDR3aa: CSARADTSTDTQYF; CDR3nt: TGCAGTGCTAGAGCAGACACTAGCACAGATACGCAGTATTTT
d_gene: -; v_gene: TRBV9; abundance: many; j_gene: TRBJ2-1; CDR3aa: CASSVDGTPYNEQFF; CDR3nt: TGTGCCAGCAGCGTAGACGGGACACCATACAATGAGCAGTTCTTC
d_gene: -; v_gene: TRBV7-6; abundance: -; j_gene: TRBJ2-7; CDR3aa: CASSSRVQSYEQYF; CDR3nt: TGTGCCAGCAGCTCCCGGGTCCAGAGCTACGAGCAGTACTTC
d_gene: TRBD1; v_gene: TRBV13; abundance: -; j_gene: TRBJ1-2; CDR3aa: CASSSLLRDRGAYTF; CDR3nt: TGTGCCAGCAGCTCCTTACTCCGGGACAGGGGGGCCTACACCTTC
d_gene: -; v_gene: TRBV7-2; abundance: -; j_gene: TRBJ1-1; CDR3aa: CATKSGRGTEAFF; CDR3nt: TGTGCCACGAAGAGCGGGCGCGGAACTGAAGCTTTCTTT
d_gene: -; v_gene: TRBV7-2; abundance: many; j_gene: TRBJ2-7; CDR3aa: CASNQMGLGNEQYF; CDR3nt: TGTGCCAGCAATCAAATGGGTCTGGGGAACGAGCAGTACTTC
d_gene: -; v_gene: TRBV9; abundance: -; j_gene: TRBJ2-5; CDR3aa: CASSGSRRGYQGTQYF; CDR3nt: TGTGCCAGCAGCGGGTCCAGGAGGGGGTACCAAGGGACCCAGTACTTC
d_gene: -; v_gene: TRBV20-1; abundance: -; j_gene: TRBJ1-5; CDR3aa: CSAFTAVNSNQPQHF; CDR3nt: TGCAGTGCCTTCACAGCTGTTAATAGCAATCAGCCCCAGCATTTT
d_gene: -; v_gene: TRBV7-9; abundance: -; j_gene: TRBJ2-1; CDR3aa: CASSAAQSGNEQFF; CDR3nt: TGTGCCAGCAGCGCCGCACAGAGTGGAAATGAGCAGTTCTTC
d_gene: -; v_gene: TRBV12-3/TRBV12-4; abundance: many; j_gene: TRBJ2-5; CDR3aa: CASGRNAETQYF; CDR3nt: TGTGCCAGCGGGAGGAATGCAGAGACCCAGTACTTC
d_gene: -; v_gene: TRBV12-3/TRBV12-4; abundance: -; j_gene: TRBJ1-2; CDR3aa: CASTLGGEYGYTF; CDR3nt: TGTGCCAGCACCCTCGGGGGCGAATATGGCTACACCTTC
d_gene: -; v_gene: TRBV15; abundance: -; j_gene: TRBJ1-4; CDR3aa: CATSRDMGVEKLFF; CDR3nt: TGTGCCACCAGCAGAGATATGGGGGTTGAAAAACTGTTTTTT
d_gene: TRBD1; v_gene: TRBV28; abundance: -; j_gene: TRBJ2-5; CDR3aa: CASSPRTGLQETQYF; CDR3nt: TGTGCCAGCAGTCCTAGGACAGGGCTCCAAGAGACCCAGTACTTC
d_gene: TRBD1; v_gene: TRBV20-1; abundance: many; j_gene: TRBJ1-2; CDR3aa: CSALTGGIIGYTF; CDR3nt: TGCAGTGCCTTGACAGGGGGCATTATTGGCTACACCTTC
d_gene: TRBD1; v_gene: TRBV20-1; abundance: few; j_gene: TRBJ1-1; CDR3aa: CSAPDTGGTEAFF; CDR3nt: TGCAGTGCCCCCGATACAGGGGGCACTGAAGCTTTCTTT
d_gene: -; v_gene: TRBV12-3/TRBV12-4; abundance: -; j_gene: TRBJ1-1; CDR3aa: CASSLVIGGIKVKNTEAFF; CDR3nt: TGTGCCAGCAGTTTAGTCATTGGGGGAATAAAGGTTAAAAACACTGAAGCTTTCTTT